This is a list of T cell receptor beta chains from one sample in a study of cytomegalovirus exposure and HLA in healthy donors. Sequencing used immunoSEQ multiplex PCR; TCRdb keeps in-frame clones, though not all of them. The table records roughly 160,000 clones, more than 75% of them present only once. The material sequenced was PBMCs. The receptors come from a man younger than 40 in good health and CMV-seropositive. Each CDR3 is given without its conserved first and last residue. The D gene is left open where the match is weak.

V gene: TRBV5-6; D gene: TRBD2; CDR3 protein: ASSLEREGINEQF
V gene: TRBV7-9; D gene: -; CDR3 protein: ASSSGQQPQH
V gene: TRBV19; D gene: -; CDR3 protein: ASSLDRGITDTQY
V gene: TRBV5-6; D gene: -; CDR3 protein: ASSFGRLSTGELF
V gene: TRBV9; D gene: -; CDR3 protein: ASSGVQRTDTQY
V gene: TRBV4-3; D gene: -; CDR3 protein: ASSRVGLTDTQY
V gene: TRBV4-3; D gene: -; CDR3 protein: ASSQDRPGGYGYT
V gene: TRBV27; D gene: -; CDR3 protein: ASNSKVVEAQY
V gene: TRBV9; D gene: -; CDR3 protein: ASSPTTAAGNEQF
V gene: TRBV11-3; D gene: -; CDR3 protein: ASSLRVGTQY
V gene: TRBV6-6; D gene: -; CDR3 protein: ASSLRQASSYNEQF
V gene: TRBV7-3; D gene: TRBD1; CDR3 protein: ASSTRGGGGQGGNEQF
V gene: TRBV7-2; D gene: TRBD2; CDR3 protein: ASSPVSGSTDEQF
V gene: TRBV7-9; D gene: -; CDR3 protein: ASTGEAVVLT
V gene: TRBV4-1; D gene: -; CDR3 protein: ASSQGASRYNEQF
V gene: TRBV2; D gene: TRBD1; CDR3 protein: ASSEGTGAWAGYT
V gene: TRBV7-8; D gene: -; CDR3 protein: AGRGPMNTEAF
V gene: TRBV6-5; D gene: -; CDR3 protein: ASSWRALSSEQY
V gene: TRBV2; D gene: -; CDR3 protein: ASSNRKNTEAF
V gene: TRBV11-3; D gene: TRBD1; CDR3 protein: ASSPGQVYGYT
V gene: TRBV7-2; D gene: -; CDR3 protein: ASSVEGVLYGYT
V gene: TRBV4-3; D gene: TRBD2; CDR3 protein: ASSQRTSRDTDTQY
V gene: TRBV25-1; D gene: TRBD2; CDR3 protein: ASSETSVGETQY
V gene: TRBV7-9; D gene: -; CDR3 protein: ASSLPTFSSYNEQF
V gene: TRBV25-1; D gene: -; CDR3 protein: ASSEFGGARDF
V gene: TRBV6-4; D gene: TRBD2; CDR3 protein: ASSDSTSGHNEQF
V gene: TRBV11-1; D gene: TRBD1; CDR3 protein: ASSPGQGSNQPQH
V gene: TRBV7-9; D gene: TRBD1; CDR3 protein: ASSLPDRDGYT
V gene: TRBV28; D gene: TRBD1; CDR3 protein: ASTLAGQLNTEAF